This passage covers 20 T cell receptor beta chains from one sample sequenced in a study of shared T cell receptors in the human thymus. Assay: immunoSEQ multiplex PCR; the TCRdb copy retains only in-frame clones and omits some. Of 540,000 or so clones listed, around 82% were seen once; the top ten hold 0.013%. The sample was also reused in another study, on human thymus T cells.

Sequencing was performed on thymocytes. These receptors originate from a boy in the first two years of life with a congenital heart defect.

The chain joins TRBV9 to TRBJ2-7; D perhaps matches TRBD2 (6 bases). The CDR3 is made up of 12 amino acids. Germline loops: CDR1 SGDLS, CDR2 YYNGEE. CDR3: CGRTGETYEQYF. As DNA, the CDR3 is TGTGGCCGGACGGGAGAGACCTACGAGCAGTACTTC. The full variable domain, with the rest looked up from reference TRBV9 and TRBJ2-7, is DSGVTQTPKHLITATGQRVTLRCSPRSGDLSVYWYQQSLDQGLQFLIQYYNGEERAKGNILERFSAQQFPDLHSELNLSSLELGDSALYFCGRTGETYEQYFGPGTRLTVT.

The rearrangement joins TRBV5-5 to TRBJ1-5; the D is unclear. The CDR3 has 13 amino acids. Trimming shortened V by 4 bases and J by 7 bases, and 12 bases separated the two germline ends. In germline, CDR1 is SGHKS, CDR2 YYEKEE (reference sequence). CDR3 loop: CASSEERRQPQHF. The DNA of the CDR3 is TGTGCCAGCAGCGAGGAAAGGAGACAGCCCCAGCATTTT.

This clone was seen a single time. The V call is TRBV25-1, the J call TRBJ1-2; 10 bases are a match to TRBD1. Germline V lookup: CDR1 MGHDK, CDR2 SYGVNS. This CDR3 spans 13 amino acids. Trimming at V came to 6 bases and at J to 2 bases, leaving 0 bases not matched to a gene. CDR3 in DNA: TGTGCCAGCAGGGGACAGGGGAACTATGGCTACACCTTC. It encodes CASRGQGNYGYTF.

The rearrangement joins TRBV27 to TRBJ1-5; maybe TRBD1 (6 bases). Trimming pared 5 bases from V and 0 bases from J, leaving 14 bases between. The germline gives CDR1 MNHEY, CDR2 SMNVEV (reference sequence). This CDR3 has 16 residues. The CDR3 DNA reads as TGTGCCAGCAGTCCGAGTACAGGGAATAGCAATCAGCCCCAGCATTTT. Translated: CASSPSTGNSNQPQHF.

The chain carries TRBV6-5 and TRBJ2-2; D may be TRBD1 (5 bases). Between the trimmed V and J ends, which lost 7 bases and 3 bases, there was a span of 9 bases. There are 13 residues in the CDR3. In germline, CDR1 is MNHEY, CDR2 SVGAGI. The CDR3 bases are TGTGCCAGCAAGAAGACAGACACCGGGGAGCTGTTTTTT. Protein: CASKKTDTGELFF.

This chain links TRBV5-1 with TRBJ1-1, with D maybe TRBD1 (5 bases). The CDR3 totals 15 residues. The germline V gene has CDR1 SGHRS and CDR2 YFSETQ. Trimming left V 0 bases short and J 2 bases short, with 11 bases between. DNA of the CDR3: TGCGCCAGCAGCTTGGCGGTCCAGGGAAACACTGAAGCTTTCTTT. Translation: CASSLAVQGNTEAFF.

The V gene is TRBV28, the J gene TRBJ2-1; a weak D match, TRBD1 (6 bases). The germline V and J ends were trimmed by 5 bases and 6 bases, with 11 bases remaining between them. CDR3 size: 13 residues. Germline CDR1 and CDR2: MDHEN and SYDVKM. The CDR3 region is CASSLPDSNEQFF. Here the CDR3 DNA reads TGTGCCAGCAGTCTCCCGGACAGCAATGAGCAGTTCTTC.

The CDR3 loop reads CASSQEVLRTSGSPSSYNEQFF. CDR3 DNA: TGTGCCAGCAGCCAAGAAGTCCTTCGGACTAGCGGGAGCCCGAGCTCCTACAATGAGCAGTTCTTC. The J gene is TRBJ2-1, the V gene TRBV14; 13 nucleotides line up with TRBD2. The CDR3 runs 22 residues. Looked up from germline, CDR1 is SGHDN and CDR2 is FVKESK. V was clipped by 0 bases and J by 0 bases; unmatched bases: 14.

This clone occurred a few times. This chain links TRBV27 with TRBJ2-2, with 13 bases lining up with TRBD2. The CDR3 consists of 15 residues. Trimming took 7 bases from V and 8 from J; bases not matched to a gene: 7. Per germline, CDR1 MNHEY and CDR2 SMNVEV (reference sequence). The CDR3 DNA is TGTGCCAGCAAAGGACTAGCGGGAGATAAAGGGGAGCTGTTTTTT. Translation: CASKGLAGDKGELFF.

The chain joins TRBV15 to TRBJ2-5, with 11 bases matching TRBD2. The CDR3 has 17 residues. V trimming: 5 bases; J trimming: 6 bases; junction bases outside the gene matches: 14. Germline-derived CDR1 and CDR2 are LNHNV and YYDKDF (reference sequence). DNA of the CDR3: TGTGCCACCAGCGTTCTCGGGGTAGCGGGAGGGGTAAAGACCCAGTACTTC. Translation: CATSVLGVAGGVKTQYF.

This clone was detected once. The CDR3 sequence: CASGLATRRGSYGYTF. CDR3 DNA sequence: TGTGCTAGTGGTTTGGCCACAAGAAGGGGGTCTTATGGCTACACCTTC. V and J are TRBV12-5 and TRBJ1-2, with D possibly matching TRBD1 (6 bases). The ends were cut back, 1 base at V and 5 bases at J, with 17 bases in the middle. Germline V lookup: CDR1 LGHNT, CDR2 FRNRAP. CDR3 size: 16 residues.

The chain uses TRBV6-5 and TRBJ1-4, with a tentative D call TRBD1 (6 bases). CDR1 is MNHEY, CDR2 SVGAGI, per germline. The CDR3 is made up of 16 amino acids. V dropped 4 bases and J dropped 8 bases, with 20 bases sitting between them. Here the CDR3 reads CASSSPSGATMEKLFF. The CDR3, as DNA: TGTGCCAGCAGTTCACCCTCAGGGGCGACGATGGAAAAACTGTTTTTT.

The rearrangement links TRBV6-1 to TRBJ2-3; maybe TRBD2 (6 bases). This CDR3 spans 15 amino acids. Germline CDR1 reads MNHNS; CDR2 reads SASEGT. V lost 8 bases and J 0 bases, leaving 15 bases between the germline ends. In nucleotides, the CDR3 is TGTGCCAGCGCCCGGGACTCTTCTAGCACAGATACGCAGTATTTT. It is translated as CASARDSSSTDTQYF.

V gene TRBV12-5 combines with J gene TRBJ2-1, with D tentatively TRBD2 (5 bases). The CDR3 sequence is 15 residues long. Germline V lookup: CDR1 LGHNT, CDR2 FRNRAP. The V end was cut by 6 bases, the J end by 3 bases, with 15 bases between. CDR3 DNA sequence: TGTGCTAGTGGGCGGGTGCAGCGAGGCTACAATGAGCAGTTCTTC. It specifies CASGRVQRGYNEQFF.

The rearrangement joins TRBV7-8 to TRBJ2-5, with 8 bases fitting TRBD2. CDR3 size: 17 residues. Unmatched junction bases numbered 20, after V lost 5 bases and J lost 9 bases. The germline CDR1 and CDR2 sequences are SGHVS and FQNEAQ. The CDR3: CASSPLRAGAPRRPQYF. CDR3 DNA: TGTGCCAGCAGCCCTCTTAGAGCGGGAGCGCCAAGGAGGCCCCAGTACTTC.

The gene calls are TRBV6-1 and TRBJ2-1; D may be TRBD1 (6 bases). Germline V lookup: CDR1 MNHNS, CDR2 SASEGT. The CDR3 covers 11 residues. V lost 6 bases to trimming and J lost 8 bases, with 8 bases between them. The CDR3 DNA follows: TGTGCCAGCAGACAGGGCTATGAGCAGTTCTTC. Translation: CASRQGYEQFF.

V gene TRBV23-1 combines with J gene TRBJ2-1; TRBD2 is a possible D gene (5 bases). TRBV23-1 is filed as an ORF, its function uncertain. The CDR3 consists of 10 residues. Trimming removed 10 bases from V and 15 bases from J, with 16 bases in between. The CDR3 DNA is TGCGCCACCCTTATATCTCGGGGGTTCTTC. This encodes CATLISRGFF.

The rearrangement joins TRBV7-2 to TRBJ2-7, with 9 nucleotides matching TRBD1. With V trimmed by 5 bases and J by 0 bases, 8 bases remained unmatched. Germline CDR1 is SGHTA and CDR2 is FQGNSA. This CDR3 region has 16 residues. In DNA form, the CDR3 reads TGTGCCAGCAGCACCCCCGGGACAGGGAGCTCCTACGAGCAGTACTTC. Translated, it gives CASSTPGTGSSYEQYF.

The chain recombines TRBV2 with TRBJ1-5, with 9 bases fitting TRBD1. The CDR3 loop spans 14 amino acids. The germline V gene encodes CDR1 SNHLY and CDR2 FYNNEI. V dropped 5 bases and J dropped 6; count of bases not matched to a gene: 5. Here the CDR3 reads CASSLPQGAQPQHF. The CDR3 DNA reads TGTGCCAGCAGTTTACCACAGGGGGCTCAGCCCCAGCATTTT.

The chain carries TRBV7-8 and TRBJ2-3; TRBD2 matches at 11 bases. From germline, CDR1 is SGHVS and CDR2 FQNEAQ. Trimming cost V 5 bases and J 5 bases; bases outside gene matches: 3. CDR3 length: 14 residues. CDR3 region: CASSEGLAGDTQYF. In DNA form, the CDR3 reads TGTGCCAGCAGCGAAGGACTAGCGGGAGATACGCAGTATTTT.